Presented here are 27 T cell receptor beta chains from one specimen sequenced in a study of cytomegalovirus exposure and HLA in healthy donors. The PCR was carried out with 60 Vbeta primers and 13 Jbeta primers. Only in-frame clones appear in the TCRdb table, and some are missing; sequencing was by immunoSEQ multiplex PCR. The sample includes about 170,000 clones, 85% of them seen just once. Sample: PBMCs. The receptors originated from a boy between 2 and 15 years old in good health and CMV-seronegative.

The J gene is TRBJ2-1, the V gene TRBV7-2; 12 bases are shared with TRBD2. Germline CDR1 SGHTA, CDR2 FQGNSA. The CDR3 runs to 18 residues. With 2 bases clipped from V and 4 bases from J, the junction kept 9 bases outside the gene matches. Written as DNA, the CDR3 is TGTGCCAGCAGCTTATCGCTAGCGGGAGGGCCAAGATACAATGAGCAGTTCTTC. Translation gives CASSLSLAGGPRYNEQFF. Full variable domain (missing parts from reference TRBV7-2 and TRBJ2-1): GAGVSQSPSNKVTEKGKDVELRCDPISGHTALYWYRQSLGQGLEFLIYFQGNSAPDKSGLPSDRFSAERTGGSVSTLTIQRTQQEDSAVYLCASSLSLAGGPRYNEQFFGPGTRLTVL.

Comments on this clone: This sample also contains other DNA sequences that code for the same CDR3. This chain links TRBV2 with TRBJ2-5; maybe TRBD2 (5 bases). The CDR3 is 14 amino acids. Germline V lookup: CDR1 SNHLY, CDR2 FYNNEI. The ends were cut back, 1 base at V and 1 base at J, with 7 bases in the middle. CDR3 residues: CASSEGRGQETQYF. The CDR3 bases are TGTGCCAGCAGTGAAGGACGGGGCCAAGAGACCCAGTACTTC.

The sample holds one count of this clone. This chain's CDR3 is CASSDSSGTGNTEAFF. The CDR3 DNA sequence: TGTGCCAGCAGTGACTCCTCCGGGACAGGGAACACTGAAGCTTTCTTT. The chain joins TRBV25-1 to TRBJ1-1; 8 positions agree with TRBD1. Germline V gene lookup returns CDR1 MGHDK and CDR2 SYGVNS. The CDR3 is 16 residues long. The V gene end was trimmed by 3 bases and the J gene end by 1 base; junction bases not matched to a gene: 7. Complete variable domain (other parts from reference TRBV25-1 and TRBJ1-1): EADIYQTPRYLVIGTGKKITLECSQTMGHDKMYWYQQDPGMELHLIHYSYGVNSTEKGDLSSESTVSRIRTEHFPLTLESARPSHTSQYLCASSDSSGTGNTEAFFGQGTRLTVV.

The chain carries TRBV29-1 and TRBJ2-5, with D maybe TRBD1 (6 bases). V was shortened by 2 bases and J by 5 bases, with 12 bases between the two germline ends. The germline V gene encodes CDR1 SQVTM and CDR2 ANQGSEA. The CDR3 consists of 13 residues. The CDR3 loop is CSVERGFGETQYF. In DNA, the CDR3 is TGCAGCGTTGAAAGGGGGTTTGGGGAGACCCAGTACTTC.

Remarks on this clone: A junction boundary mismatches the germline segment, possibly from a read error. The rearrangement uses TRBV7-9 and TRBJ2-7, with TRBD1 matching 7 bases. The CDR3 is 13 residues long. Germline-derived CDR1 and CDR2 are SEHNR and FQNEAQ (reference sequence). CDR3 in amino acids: CSSSDGTAYEQYF. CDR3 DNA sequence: TGTTCCAGCAGCGACGGGACAGCCTACGAGCAGTACTTC.

CDR3 loop: CSVGDRGGYGYTF. The CDR3 nucleotides are TGCAGCGTGGGGGACAGGGGGGGCTATGGCTACACCTTC. The chain carries TRBV29-1 and TRBJ1-2, with TRBD1 identical over 11 bases. J lost 4 bases, V lost 6 bases, and 4 bases had no gene match. Germline loops: CDR1 SQVTM, CDR2 ANQGSEA. The CDR3 extends over 13 amino acids.

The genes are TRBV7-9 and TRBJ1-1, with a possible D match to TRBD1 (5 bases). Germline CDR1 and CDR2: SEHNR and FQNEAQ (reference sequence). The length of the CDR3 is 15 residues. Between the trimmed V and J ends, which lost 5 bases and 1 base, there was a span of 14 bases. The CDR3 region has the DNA TGTGCCAGCAGCCCTGGCCTCAGGGAGAACACTGAAGCTTTCTTT. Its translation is CASSPGLRENTEAFF.

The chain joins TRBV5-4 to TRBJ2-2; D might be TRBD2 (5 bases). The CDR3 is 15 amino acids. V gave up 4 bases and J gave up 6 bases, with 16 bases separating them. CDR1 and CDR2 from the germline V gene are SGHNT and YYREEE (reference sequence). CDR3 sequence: CASSLAGVMAGELFF. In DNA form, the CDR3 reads TGTGCCAGCAGCCTCGCCGGGGTTATGGCCGGGGAGCTGTTTTTT.

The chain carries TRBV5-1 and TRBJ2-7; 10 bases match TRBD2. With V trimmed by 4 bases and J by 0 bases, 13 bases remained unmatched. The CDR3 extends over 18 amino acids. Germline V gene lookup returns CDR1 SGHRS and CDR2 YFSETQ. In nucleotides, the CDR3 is TGCGCCAGCAGCCCTGGGGCTAGCGGGGGCCTCAGCTCCTACGAGCAGTACGTC. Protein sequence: CASSPGASGGLSSYEQYV.

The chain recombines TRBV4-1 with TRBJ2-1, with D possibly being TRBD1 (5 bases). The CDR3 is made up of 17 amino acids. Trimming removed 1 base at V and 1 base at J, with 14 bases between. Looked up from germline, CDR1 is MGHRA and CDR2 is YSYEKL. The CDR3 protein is CASSQAVGLSSYNEQFF. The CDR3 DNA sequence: TGCGCCAGCAGCCAAGCGGTGGGGCTATCTTCCTACAATGAGCAGTTCTTC.

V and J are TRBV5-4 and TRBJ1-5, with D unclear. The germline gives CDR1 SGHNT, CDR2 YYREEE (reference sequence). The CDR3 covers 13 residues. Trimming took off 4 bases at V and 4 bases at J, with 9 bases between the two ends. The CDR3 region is CASSNGLNQPQHF. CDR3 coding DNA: TGTGCCAGCAGCAATGGACTAAATCAGCCCCAGCATTTT.

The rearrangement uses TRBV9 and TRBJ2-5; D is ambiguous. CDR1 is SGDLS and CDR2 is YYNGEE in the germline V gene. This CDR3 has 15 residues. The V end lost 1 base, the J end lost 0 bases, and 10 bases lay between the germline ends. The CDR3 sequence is CASSVSLRDQETQYF. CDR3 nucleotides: TGTGCCAGCAGCGTATCGTTGAGAGACCAAGAGACCCAGTACTTC.

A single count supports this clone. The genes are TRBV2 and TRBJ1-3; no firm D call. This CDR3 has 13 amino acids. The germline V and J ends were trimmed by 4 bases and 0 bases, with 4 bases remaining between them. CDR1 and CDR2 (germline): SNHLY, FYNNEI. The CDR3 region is CASSADSGNTIYF. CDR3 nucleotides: TGTGCCAGCAGTGCAGACTCTGGAAACACCATATATTTT. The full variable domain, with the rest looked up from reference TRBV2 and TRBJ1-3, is EPEVTQTPSHQVTQMGQEVILRCVPISNHLYFYWYRQILGQKVEFLVSFYNNEISEKSEIFDDQFSVERPDGSNFTLKIRSTKLEDSAMYFCASSADSGNTIYFGEGSWLTVV.

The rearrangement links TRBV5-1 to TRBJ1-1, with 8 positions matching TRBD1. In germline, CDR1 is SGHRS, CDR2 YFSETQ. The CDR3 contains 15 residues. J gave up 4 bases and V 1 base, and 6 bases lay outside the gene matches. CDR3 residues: CASSLKTGGFTEAFF. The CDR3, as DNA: TGCGCCAGCAGCTTGAAAACAGGGGGTTTCACTGAAGCTTTCTTT.

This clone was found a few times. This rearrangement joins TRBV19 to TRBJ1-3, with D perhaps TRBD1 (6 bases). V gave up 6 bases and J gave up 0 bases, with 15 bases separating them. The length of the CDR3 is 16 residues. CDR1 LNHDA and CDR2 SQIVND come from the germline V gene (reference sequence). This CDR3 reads CASRTYRAGSGNTIYF. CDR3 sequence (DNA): TGTGCCAGTAGGACCTACAGGGCCGGCTCTGGAAACACCATATATTTT. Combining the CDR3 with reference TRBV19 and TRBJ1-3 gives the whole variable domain DGGITQSPKYLFRKEGQNVTLSCEQNLNHDAMYWYRQDPGQGLRLIYYSQIVNDFQKGDIAEGYSVSREKKESFPLTVTSAQKNPTAFYLCASRTYRAGSGNTIYFGEGSWLTVV.

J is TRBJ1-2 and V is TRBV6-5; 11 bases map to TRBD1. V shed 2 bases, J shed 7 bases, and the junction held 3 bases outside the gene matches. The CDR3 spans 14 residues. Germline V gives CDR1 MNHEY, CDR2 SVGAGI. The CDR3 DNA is TGTGCCAGCAGTTACAGGGGGACAGGGGGTGGCTACACCTTC. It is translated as CASSYRGTGGGYTF.

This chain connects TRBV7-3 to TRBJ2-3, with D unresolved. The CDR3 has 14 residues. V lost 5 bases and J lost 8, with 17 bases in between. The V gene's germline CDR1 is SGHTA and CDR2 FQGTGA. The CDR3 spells CASSPRGASPTQYF. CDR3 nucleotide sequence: TGTGCCAGCAGCCCCCGTGGAGCGAGCCCTACGCAGTATTTT.

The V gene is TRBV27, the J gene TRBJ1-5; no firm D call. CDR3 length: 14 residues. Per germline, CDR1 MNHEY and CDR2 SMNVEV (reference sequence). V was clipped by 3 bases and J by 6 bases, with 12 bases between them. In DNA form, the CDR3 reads TGTGCCAGCAGTTTCGGCGGGGTTAGTCAGCCCCAGCATTTT. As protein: CASSFGGVSQPQHF.

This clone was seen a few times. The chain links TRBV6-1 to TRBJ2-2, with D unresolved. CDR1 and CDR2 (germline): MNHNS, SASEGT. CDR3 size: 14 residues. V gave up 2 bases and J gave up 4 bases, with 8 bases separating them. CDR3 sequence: CASSELSGTGELFF. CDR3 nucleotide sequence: TGTGCCAGCAGTGAACTATCGGGCACCGGGGAGCTGTTTTTT.

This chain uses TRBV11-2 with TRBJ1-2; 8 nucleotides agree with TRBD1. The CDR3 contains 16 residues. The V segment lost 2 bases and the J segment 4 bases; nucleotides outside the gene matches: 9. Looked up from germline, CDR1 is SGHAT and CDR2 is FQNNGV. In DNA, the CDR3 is TGTGCCAGCAGCTTACAAAGGGACAGGCCTACCTATGGCTACACCTTC. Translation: CASSLQRDRPTYGYTF.

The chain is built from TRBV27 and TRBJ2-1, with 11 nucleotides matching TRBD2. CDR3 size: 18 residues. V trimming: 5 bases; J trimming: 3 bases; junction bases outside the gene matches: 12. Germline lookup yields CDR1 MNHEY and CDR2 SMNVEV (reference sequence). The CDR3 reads CASSPTLAGGDFYNEQFF. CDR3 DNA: TGTGCCAGCAGTCCGACTCTAGCGGGGGGCGATTTCTACAATGAGCAGTTCTTC.

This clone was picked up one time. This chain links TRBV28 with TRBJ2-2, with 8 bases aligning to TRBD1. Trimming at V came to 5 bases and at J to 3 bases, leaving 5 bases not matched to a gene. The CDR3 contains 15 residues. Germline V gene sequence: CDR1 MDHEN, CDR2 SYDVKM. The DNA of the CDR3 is TGTGCCAGCAGTCCTGTGGACAGGGACACCGGGGAGCTGTTTTTT. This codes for CASSPVDRDTGELFF. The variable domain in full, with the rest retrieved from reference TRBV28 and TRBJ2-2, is DVKVTQSSRYLVKRTGEKVFLECVQDMDHENMFWYRQDPGLGLRLIYFSYDVKMKEKGDIPEGYSVSREKKERFSLILESASTNQTSMYLCASSPVDRDTGELFFGEGSRLTVL.

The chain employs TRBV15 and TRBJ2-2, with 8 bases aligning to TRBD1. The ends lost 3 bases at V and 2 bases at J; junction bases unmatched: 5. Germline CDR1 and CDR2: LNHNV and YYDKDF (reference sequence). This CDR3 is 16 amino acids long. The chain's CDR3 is CATSRWTGPNTGELFF. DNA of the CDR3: TGTGCCACCAGCAGGTGGACAGGGCCAAACACCGGGGAGCTGTTTTTT.

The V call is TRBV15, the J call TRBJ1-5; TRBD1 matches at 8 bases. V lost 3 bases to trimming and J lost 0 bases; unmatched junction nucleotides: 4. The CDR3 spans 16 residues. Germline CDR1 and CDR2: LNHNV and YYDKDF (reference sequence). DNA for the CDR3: TGTGCCACCAGCAGGCCAGGGGGCAATAGCAATCAGCCCCAGCATTTT. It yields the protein CATSRPGGNSNQPQHF. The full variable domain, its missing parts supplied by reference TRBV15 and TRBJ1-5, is DAMVIQNPRYQVTQFGKPVTLSCSQTLNHNVMYWYQQKSSQAPKLLFHYYDKDFNNEADTPDNFQSRRPNTSFCFLDIRSPGLGDTAMYLCATSRPGGNSNQPQHFGDGTRLSIL.

The CDR3 coding sequence is TGTGCCAGCAGCGGATACAGGGGTCCCCTCTCCTACGAGCAGTACGTC. Protein: CASSGYRGPLSYEQYV. The V call is TRBV5-6, the J call TRBJ2-7, with 7 nucleotides matching TRBD1. The CDR3 has 16 amino acids. In germline, CDR1 is SGHDT, CDR2 YYEEEE. Trimming removed 4 bases from V and 0 bases from J; junction bases left unmatched: 10.

In nucleotides, the CDR3 is TGTGCCAGCAGCGTAGGGGGGACTGGTGAAGCTTTCTTT. Protein product: CASSVGGTGEAFF. V is TRBV9 and J is TRBJ1-1; maybe TRBD1 (5 bases). The CDR3 runs 13 residues. Between the trimmed V and J ends, which lost 0 bases and 7 bases, there was a span of 10 bases. Per germline, CDR1 SGDLS and CDR2 YYNGEE.

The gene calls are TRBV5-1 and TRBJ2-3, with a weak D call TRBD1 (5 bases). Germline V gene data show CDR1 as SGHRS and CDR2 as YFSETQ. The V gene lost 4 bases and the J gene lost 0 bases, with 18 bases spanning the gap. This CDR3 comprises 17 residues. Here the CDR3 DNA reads TGCGCCAGCAGCGCGCGCCGGGTAGGACAAAGCACAGATACGCAGTATTTT. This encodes CASSARRVGQSTDTQYF.